The 26 T cell receptor beta chains below all came from one sample that was sequenced in a study of T cells in women clearing cervical HPV infection. Measured with immunoSEQ multiplex PCR; TCRdb has only the in-frame clones, and not every one. In total, the table holds some 46,000 clones. Sequenced: blood buffy coat. Every receptor here comes from a woman between 18 and 69 years old with a cervical HPV16 infection that either progressed to CIN3+ or cleared (not recorded which).

In regard to this clone: The read gets to within 3 residues of the CDR3 end, and the germline J gene fills in the rest. V usage is TRBV19 and J usage is TRBJ1-2; D is unresolved. The V and J ends lost 5 bases and 4 bases respectively, with 11 bases between them. Germline V lookup: CDR1 LNHDA, CDR2 SQIVND (reference sequence). The CDR3 runs to 13 residues. The CDR3 loop is CASSVTGGYGYTF. The CDR3 DNA, read in part, is TGTGCCAGTAGTGTGACTGGAGGCTATGGC.

With respect to this clone: The read ends 3 residues shy of where the CDR3 ends; the end is completed using the germline J gene. The chain is built from TRBV19 and TRBJ1-5; 7 bases match TRBD1. Germline assignment: CDR1 LNHDA and CDR2 SQIVND (reference sequence). The V segment lost 7 bases and the J segment 4 bases; nucleotides outside the gene matches: 13. The CDR3 covers 16 residues. The sequenced CDR3 bases are TGTGCCAGTACCTCCGGGTTAGGGGGCTTAAATCAGCCC. Translating gives CASTSGLGGLNQP. The entire CDR3 is CASTSGLGGLNQPQHF.

Note on this clone: The read falls 3 residues short of the CDR3 end, and the missing part is taken from the germline J gene. This chain connects TRBV2 to TRBJ2-4; 7 bases agree with TRBD1. CDR1 SNHLY and CDR2 FYNNEI come from the germline V gene. The CDR3 sequence is 14 residues long. V lost 7 bases to trimming and J lost 1 base; unmatched junction nucleotides: 4. CDR3 region: CASMTGLAKNIQYF. The sequenced part of the CDR3 DNA is TGTGCCAGCATGACAGGGTTGGCCAAAAACATT.

With respect to this clone: The CDR3 end falls 3 residues outside the read, so it is completed with the germline J gene. This chain uses TRBV5-1 with TRBJ2-6; a weak D match, TRBD1 (7 bases). Germline CDR1 is SGHRS and CDR2 is YFSETQ. Between the trimmed V and J ends, which lost 4 bases and 0 bases, there was a span of 14 bases. The CDR3 totals 17 residues. CDR3 loop: CASSAGTVLSGANVLTF. The CDR3 bases that were read are TGCGCCAGCAGCGCGGGGACAGTTCTCTCTGGGGCCAACGTC.

For this clone: The missing CDR3 end, 3 residues past where the read stops, is filled in from the germline J gene. The chain links TRBV7-3 to TRBJ2-2; D not certain. Trimming took 0 bases from V and 7 from J, leaving 9 bases between them. Germline V gene sequence: CDR1 SGHTA, CDR2 FQGTGA. The CDR3 consists of 14 residues. The CDR3 bases that were read are TGTGCCAGCAGCTTAACCGGCGGTGGCGGGGAG. Protein: CASSLTGGGGE. The CDR3, in full, reads CASSLTGGGGELFF.

Turning to this clone: The read finishes 3 residues shy of the CDR3 end, and the germline J gene is used to complete it. This specimen includes other DNA sequences encoding the same CDR3. V gene TRBV20-1 combines with J gene TRBJ2-7; TRBD1 aligns across 8 bases. Germline-derived CDR1 and CDR2 are DFQATT and SNEGSKA (reference sequence). V dropped 6 bases and J dropped 4; count of bases not matched to a gene: 11. The CDR3 has 14 amino acids. CDR3 sequence: CSARGDRGSYEQYF. CDR3 DNA (partial): TGCAGTGCCCGTGGAGACAGGGGCTCTTACGAG.

With regard to this clone: The read ends 3 residues early relative to the CDR3; the germline J gene fills the gap. This chain joins TRBV6-2 or TRBV6-3 and TRBJ2-5, with D possibly matching TRBD2 (6 bases). CDR1 is MNHEY and CDR2 is SVGEGT in the germline V gene. The CDR3 runs 13 residues. The V and J ends lost 0 bases and 4 bases respectively, with 6 bases between them. The sequenced part of the CDR3 DNA is TGTGCCAGCAGTTACTCCGGGGGAGAGACC. This codes for CASSYSGGET. The CDR3 reads in full as CASSYSGGETQYF.

Regarding this clone: The CDR3 extends 3 residues past the end of the read, so its final part is completed from the germline J gene. The V gene is TRBV2, the J gene TRBJ2-6; D unresolved. The V gene's germline CDR1 is SNHLY and CDR2 FYNNEI. Trimming shortened V by 7 bases and J by 1 base, and 5 bases separated the two germline ends. The length of the CDR3 is 13 residues. The CDR3 DNA, read in part, is TGTGCCAGCACCCTATCTGGGGCCAACGTC. Its protein is CASTLSGANV. The full CDR3 protein reads CASTLSGANVLTF.

As concerns this clone: The read halts 3 residues ahead of the CDR3 end, with the missing end drawn from the germline J gene. The genes are TRBV7-9 and TRBJ1-2, with TRBD1 matching 7 bases. J lost 3 bases, V lost 5 bases, and 6 bases had no gene match. Germline V CDR1 and CDR2: SEHNR, FQNEAQ (reference sequence). The CDR3 extends over 14 amino acids. The CDR3 bases that were read are TGTGCCAGCAGCCGACAGGGAGGCGACTATGGC. This gives the protein CASSRQGGDYG. The full CDR3 sequence reads CASSRQGGDYGYTF.

Concerning this clone itself: The germline gene is not matched at one end of the junction; a read error may be the cause. The read falls 3 residues short of the CDR3 end, and the missing part is taken from the germline J gene. This CDR3 is also generated by other DNA sequences in the sample. This chain uses TRBV5-4 with TRBJ1-2; TRBD1 is a possible D gene (6 bases). Germline loops: CDR1 SGHNT, CDR2 YYREEE (reference sequence). The CDR3 is made up of 14 amino acids. The part of the CDR3 DNA that was read is TGTGCCAGCAGCTTGGACAGGGAAGGCTATGGT. Its protein is CASSLDREGYG. The CDR3 as a whole reads CASSLDREGYGYTF.

The CDR3 bases that were read are TGTGCCTGGAGTGTAATTCCAGGGTCCAACTATGGT. Translated: CAWSVIPGSNYG. The full-length CDR3 reads as CAWSVIPGSNYGQYF. The chain couples TRBV30 to TRBJ2-4, with D possibly being TRBD1 (5 bases). The read ends 3 residues shy of where the CDR3 ends; the end is completed using the germline J gene. The CDR3 extends over 15 amino acids. Germline CDR1 and CDR2: GTSNPN and SVGIG (reference sequence).

Comments on this clone: The observed sequence ends 3 residues before the CDR3 terminus, with the missing tail filled in from the germline J gene. The chain employs TRBV20-1 and TRBJ2-3; 8 bases match TRBD2. CDR3 length: 13 amino acids. CDR1 is DFQATT and CDR2 is SNEGSKA in the germline V gene (reference sequence). CDR3 loop: CSAREPSGLTQYF. The CDR3 bases that were read are TGCAGTGCTAGAGAACCTAGCGGGCTAACG.

As regards this clone: The read terminates 3 residues before the CDR3 end, so the remaining end is supplied by the germline J gene. The chain links TRBV7-9 to TRBJ2-7; D perhaps matches TRBD1 (7 bases). This CDR3 is built from 14 residues. Trimming cost V 7 bases and J 2 bases, with 15 bases left between them. CDR1 is SEHNR, CDR2 FQNEAQ, per germline (reference sequence). The CDR3 sequence is CASTPRDSPYEQYF. CDR3 DNA (partial): TGTGCCAGCACCCCGCGGGACAGTCCCTACGAG.

As regards this clone: The missing CDR3 end, 3 residues past where the read stops, is filled in from the germline J gene. The chain has TRBV5-4 and TRBJ1-1; possibly TRBD1 for D (6 bases). The CDR3 spans 13 residues. Germline V gives CDR1 SGHNT, CDR2 YYREEE (reference sequence). Trimming took 4 bases from V and 7 from J, leaving 14 bases between them. The CDR3 bases that were read are TGTGCCAGCAGCCCCGACACACAGGGTGAA. It translates to CASSPDTQGE. In full, the CDR3 is CASSPDTQGEAFF.

With regard to this clone: Coverage ceases 3 residues before the CDR3 finishes, and the germline J gene fills in the end. The chain carries TRBV7-9 and TRBJ2-4; D gene ambiguous. Germline-derived CDR1 and CDR2 are SEHNR and FQNEAQ (reference sequence). CDR3 length: 11 residues. CDR3 bases read: TGTGCCAGCAGTCCGCAGGAGACT. Encoded protein: CASSPQET. The full CDR3 protein reads CASSPQETQYF.

Comment on this clone: The read gets to within 3 residues of the CDR3 end, and the germline J gene fills in the rest. The V and J genes are TRBV7-3 and TRBJ2-1; 8 positions match TRBD2. The CDR3 totals 15 residues. Germline V lookup: CDR1 SGHTA, CDR2 FQGTGA. Trimming cost V 6 bases and J 6 bases; bases outside gene matches: 10. CDR3 loop: CASRSRLANINEQFF. Incomplete CDR3 DNA: TGTGCCAGCAGGTCCCGACTAGCGAATATCAATGAG.

As to this clone: The read is 3 residues too short to cover the CDR3 end, so that end is filled in from the germline J gene. The chain carries TRBV7-2 and TRBJ2-5, with 7 bases fitting TRBD2. The CDR3 has 14 residues. Germline-derived CDR1 and CDR2 are SGHTA and FQGNSA. Trimming at V came to 4 bases and at J to 1 base, leaving 3 bases not matched to a gene. CDR3 DNA, as far as it was read: TGTGCCAGCAGCTCACTAGCGAGCCAAGAGACC. Translation gives CASSSLASQET. From start to end, the CDR3 is CASSSLASQETQYF.

To note about this clone: The read finishes 3 residues shy of the CDR3 end, and the germline J gene is used to complete it. The chain is built from TRBV28 and TRBJ2-5; 11 bases are shared with TRBD1. CDR1 is MDHEN and CDR2 is SYDVKM in the germline V gene. CDR3 size: 15 residues. V was pared by 4 bases and J by 4 bases, with 5 bases of the junction left unmatched. CDR3 DNA, as far as it was read: TGTGCCAGCAGTTGGGGGGGACAGGGGGGAGAGACC. This sequence encodes CASSWGGQGGET. The CDR3 in full is CASSWGGQGGETQYF.

To note about this clone: Read sequence stops 3 residues before the CDR3 end, and the germline J gene provides the missing end. This chain links TRBV13 with TRBJ2-2; a possible D gene is TRBD1 (6 bases). Germline CDR1 is PRHDT and CDR2 is FYEKMQ (reference sequence). The CDR3 is 15 amino acids. The V and J ends lost 2 bases and 5 bases respectively, with 12 bases between them. CDR3 bases read: TGTGCCAGCAGCTTAAAGGGGGTTGGGACCGGGGAG. It specifies CASSLKGVGTGE. From start to end, the CDR3 is CASSLKGVGTGELFF.

As to this clone: The read halts 3 residues ahead of the CDR3 end, with the missing end drawn from the germline J gene. The chain carries TRBV10-3 and TRBJ1-4; D is possibly TRBD1 (6 bases). V lost 5 bases and J 3 bases, leaving 16 bases between the germline ends. CDR1 and CDR2 from the germline V gene are ENHRY and SYGVKD. The CDR3 covers 16 residues. The part of the CDR3 DNA that was read is TGTGCCATCAGTAAAACAGGGTCGGGAGCTAATGAAAAA. Translation gives CAISKTGSGANEK. The whole CDR3 reads CAISKTGSGANEKLFF.

On this clone itself: The read terminates 3 residues ahead of where the CDR3 ends, so the germline J gene completes it. The rearrangement uses TRBV5-6 and TRBJ1-1, with 8 bases aligning to TRBD1. Losses at the gene ends were 4 bases for V and 1 base for J; bases not matched to a gene: 6. The germline V gene has CDR1 SGHDT and CDR2 YYEEEE. This CDR3 is built from 15 residues. The covered CDR3 bases are TGTGCCAGCAGCAACCTGGACAGGGAGAACACTGAA. It encodes CASSNLDRENTE. Given in full, the CDR3 is CASSNLDRENTEAFF.

Comments on this clone: The CDR3 end lies 3 residues beyond the end of the read and is filled in from the germline J gene. V gene TRBV18 combines with J gene TRBJ1-2; D remains ambiguous. Looked up from germline, CDR1 is KGHSH and CDR2 is LQKENI. This CDR3 has 14 residues. The DNA read from the CDR3 is TGTGCCAGCTCACCCAGCGAATTAGTGGGTACC. Its translation: CASSPSELVGT. The complete CDR3 protein is CASSPSELVGTYTF.

As for this clone: The CDR3 extends 3 residues past the end of the read, so its final part is completed from the germline J gene. The gene calls are TRBV30 and TRBJ2-5; 8 bases line up with TRBD2. With 3 bases clipped from V and 6 bases from J, the junction kept 3 bases outside the gene matches. There are 12 residues in the CDR3. Germline CDR1 is GTSNPN and CDR2 is SVGIG (reference sequence). CDR3 bases read: TGTGCCTGGAGCGGGGGGGTTAAGACC. The encoded protein is CAWSGGVKT. In full, the CDR3 is CAWSGGVKTQYF.

About this clone: The CDR3 is cut off 3 residues early in the read; its end comes from the germline J gene. The gene calls are TRBV19 and TRBJ1-4, with D perhaps TRBD1 (6 bases). Germline V lookup: CDR1 LNHDA, CDR2 SQIVND (reference sequence). The V gene lost 3 bases and the J gene lost 8 bases, with 13 bases spanning the gap. CDR3 size: 14 residues. This chain's CDR3 is CASSMRQEGEKLFF. Partial CDR3 DNA: TGTGCCAGTAGTATGAGACAGGAAGGAGAAAAA. Complete variable domain (other parts from reference TRBV19 and TRBJ1-4): DGGITQSPKYLFRKEGQNVTLSCEQNLNHDAMYWYRQDPGQGLRLIYYSQIVNDFQKGDIAEGYSVSREKKESFPLTVTSAQKNPTAFYLCASSMRQEGEKLFFGSGTQLSVL.

Turning to this clone: The read falls 3 residues short of the CDR3 end, and the missing part is taken from the germline J gene. The V and J genes are TRBV20-1 and TRBJ1-5; perhaps TRBD1 as D (5 bases). CDR1 and CDR2 (germline): DFQATT, SNEGSKA (reference sequence). Trimming stripped 1 base from V and 9 bases from J, with 13 bases between. CDR3 length: 13 amino acids. CDR3 DNA (partial): TGCAGTGCTAGAGGGCAGGGAGGGCCGCCC. It specifies CSARGQGGPP. The CDR3 in full is CSARGQGGPPQHF.

Comment on this clone: The read comes to an end 3 residues before the CDR3 does, leaving the germline J gene to fill in the end. This chain links TRBV7-9 with TRBJ2-5; D perhaps matches TRBD1 (5 bases). Trimming removed 2 bases at V and 7 bases at J, with 14 bases between. CDR1 and CDR2 from the germline V gene are SEHNR and FQNEAQ (reference sequence). The CDR3 runs 14 residues. CDR3 sequence reads: CASSLRGVRVTQYF. CDR3 DNA (partial): TGTGCCAGCAGCTTAAGGGGCGTTCGGGTGACC.